A selection of T cell receptor beta chains follows, all from one sample in a study of shared clonotypes between healthy human individuals. Assay used: immunoSEQ multiplex PCR; TCRdb lists only in-frame clones, some missing. The profile shows nearly 750,000 clones, around 77% of them singletons. Sequencing used memory CD4+ T cells sorted from blood. The source is a woman aged 25-40 years in good health. Each CDR3 is given with its conserved first and last residue. D genes are given only for firm matches. Rows give clone size only sometimes, using once, few, many, or a class for an expanded clone.

-	TRBV7-8	TRBJ2-1	few	CASSLRDSYNEQFF	TGTGCCAGCAGCTTAAGAGACAGTTACAATGAGCAGTTCTTC
-	TRBV5-1	TRBJ1-1	-	CASSPLGGLNTEAFF	TGCGCCAGCAGCCCATTGGGGGGTCTCAACACTGAAGCTTTCTTT
-	TRBV10-1	TRBJ2-7	-	CASSKGPAYEQYF	TGCGCCAGCAGTAAGGGGCCGGCCTACGAGCAGTACTTC
-	TRBV28	TRBJ1-1	-	CASDKTGNTEAFF	TGTGCCAGCGACAAAACAGGGAACACTGAAGCTTTCTTT
-	TRBV5-8	TRBJ1-2	-	CASSFGGSNYGYTF	TGTGCCAGCAGCTTTGGAGGGTCAAACTATGGCTACACCTTC
-	TRBV5-1	TRBJ2-1	-	CASSLQADNEQFF	TGCGCCAGCAGCTTGCAAGCGGACAATGAGCAGTTCTTC
-	TRBV5-1	TRBJ1-1	few	CASSLVLSGGEAFF	TGCGCCAGCAGCTTGGTCCTCTCCGGGGGTGAAGCTTTCTTT
-	TRBV7-6	TRBJ2-3	-	CASSLGHTDTQYF	TGTGCCAGCAGCTTAGGCCACACAGATACGCAGTATTTT
TRBD2	TRBV5-1	TRBJ2-5	-	CASSPMITSGAQKETQYF	TGCGCCAGCAGCCCCATGATTACTAGCGGGGCACAGAAAGAGACCCAGTACTTC
TRBD2	TRBV5-4	TRBJ2-5	once	CASSLEGGRQSETQYF	TGTGCCAGCAGCTTGGAGGGCGGGAGGCAATCAGAGACCCAGTACTTC
TRBD1	TRBV18	TRBJ1-5	-	CASSATGGNQPQHF	TGTGCCAGCTCAGCGACAGGGGGCAATCAGCCCCAGCATTTT
-	TRBV4-2	TRBJ2-2	many	CASSPLGGMDTGELFF	TGTGCCAGCAGCCCACTGGGCGGGATGGACACCGGGGAGCTGTTTTTT
-	TRBV30	TRBJ1-1	-	CAWSRTGGTEAFF	TGTGCCTGGAGTCGTACAGGAGGGACTGAAGCTTTCTTT
-	TRBV28	TRBJ2-5	-	CASSFRGGGRFRETQYF	TGTGCCAGCAGTTTCCGAGGGGGAGGGCGTTTTCGAGAGACCCAGTACTTC
TRBD1	TRBV5-1	TRBJ2-7	-	CASSLGDRDTNEQYF	TGCGCCAGCAGCTTGGGGGACAGGGATACCAACGAGCAGTACTTC
-	TRBV5-1	TRBJ2-5	-	CASSARTVQETQYF	TGCGCCAGCAGCGCTCGGACGGTTCAAGAGACCCAGTACTTC
TRBD1	TRBV5-1	TRBJ2-5	-	CASSSGQGQETQYF	TGCGCCAGCAGCTCGGGACAGGGGCAAGAGACCCAGTACTTC
-	TRBV6-5	TRBJ1-2	-	CASSSQGQNGYTF	TGTGCCAGCAGTTCACAGGGCCAGAATGGCTACACCTTC
-	TRBV6-1	TRBJ2-7	-	CASSEGAGETYEQYF	TGTGCCAGCAGTGAAGGGGCAGGGGAGACCTACGAGCAGTACTTC
-	TRBV6-6	TRBJ2-7	few	CASSVSGGEQYF	TGTGCCAGCAGTGTTTCTGGGGGAGAGCAGTACTTC
-	TRBV10-3	TRBJ2-7	once	CAISEPPEQYF	TGTGCCATCAGTGAGCCCCCGGAGCAGTACTTC
TRBD2	TRBV15	TRBJ2-7	-	CATSRKPGMTSVGNEQYF	TGTGCCACCAGCAGAAAACCTGGAATGACTAGCGTCGGGAACGAGCAGTACTTC
TRBD1	TRBV28	TRBJ2-1	once	CASSFYLTGVVSNEQFF	TGTGCCAGCAGTTTCTATTTGACAGGGGTCGTTTCCAATGAGCAGTTCTTC
-	TRBV6-4	TRBJ2-3	few	CASTHEGLSDTQYF	TGTGCCAGCACCCACGAGGGGCTCTCAGATACGCAGTATTTT
-	TRBV30	TRBJ1-1	few	CAWRGQAYTEAFF	TGTGCCTGGAGGGGGCAGGCGTACACTGAAGCTTTCTTT
-	TRBV29-1	TRBJ1-2	many	CSVQDGNYGYTF	TGCAGCGTCCAGGACGGGAACTATGGCTACACCTTC
TRBD2	TRBV5-1	TRBJ2-1	-	CASSWTSGRARDEQFF	TGCGCCAGCAGCTGGACTAGCGGGAGGGCCAGGGATGAGCAGTTCTTC
-	TRBV19	TRBJ2-2	-	CASSIERNTGELFF	TGTGCCAGTAGTATAGAGCGGAACACCGGGGAGCTGTTTTTT
-	TRBV5-6	TRBJ2-4	-	CASSLGREILVAKNIQYF	TGTGCCAGCAGCTTGGGTCGCGAAATCCTAGTAGCCAAAAACATTCAGTACTTC
-	TRBV25-1	TRBJ2-7	once	CASSEPGVIQGRDEQYF	TGTGCCAGCAGCGAACCGGGCGTAATACAGGGGAGGGACGAGCAGTACTTC
-	TRBV28	TRBJ1-5	-	CASRSTGNQPQHF	TGTGCCAGCAGGTCGACCGGTAATCAGCCCCAGCATTTT
-	TRBV7-9	TRBJ2-5	-	CASSPPGGETQYF	TGTGCCAGCAGCCCCCCTGGGGGGGAGACCCAGTACTTC
TRBD1	TRBV29-1	TRBJ2-7	-	CSVDTGGYEQYF	TGCAGCGTGGACACAGGGGGCTACGAGCAGTACTTC
TRBD1	TRBV14	TRBJ1-1	-	CASSQEVPGQEAFF	TGTGCCAGCAGCCAAGAGGTTCCGGGACAGGAAGCTTTCTTT
TRBD1	TRBV5-1	TRBJ1-4	-	CASSKPGQGHEKLFF	TGCGCCAGCAGCAAACCGGGACAGGGGCATGAAAAACTGTTTTTT
-	TRBV6-6	TRBJ2-7	-	CASSYEASPNEQYF	TGTGCCAGCAGTTACGAGGCGAGTCCGAACGAGCAGTACTTC
-	TRBV28	TRBJ2-5	-	CASRPPTKARETQYF	TGTGCCAGCAGACCCCCGACAAAGGCGAGAGAGACCCAGTACTTC
-	TRBV15	TRBJ2-3	-	CATRGSGGIKDTQYF	TGTGCCACCAGGGGTTCGGGCGGGATTAAAGATACGCAGTATTTT
-	TRBV5-1	TRBJ2-1	many	CASSSTGDIQDYNEQFF	TGCGCCAGCAGCTCTACGGGGGACATCCAAGACTACAATGAGCAGTTCTTC
-	TRBV7-3	TRBJ1-1	-	CASSLRGGDTEAFF	TGTGCCAGCAGCTTACGCGGGGGAGATACTGAAGCTTTCTTT
-	TRBV6-1	TRBJ2-4	-	CASSEASHSLAKNIQYF	TGTGCCAGCAGTGAAGCGAGTCATTCTCTAGCCAAAAACATTCAGTACTTC
-	TRBV7-6	TRBJ2-2	-	CASSLAGTEGELFF	TGTGCCAGCAGCTTAGCGGGGACGGAAGGGGAGCTGTTTTTT
-	TRBV18	TRBJ2-1	-	CASSSGQLQSSYNEQFF	TGTGCCAGCTCATCAGGACAGCTTCAGAGCTCCTACAATGAGCAGTTCTTC
-	TRBV5-1	TRBJ1-2	many	CASSFFGPRGREGYTF	TGCGCCAGCAGCTTTTTTGGTCCCCGGGGGCGTGAGGGCTACACCTTC
TRBD2	TRBV5-3	TRBJ2-5	few	CARSPGLAGGRQETQYF	TGTGCCAGAAGCCCGGGACTAGCGGGAGGGAGACAAGAGACCCAGTACTTC
-	TRBV5-1	TRBJ2-1	-	CASSLSSGGYNEQFF	TGCGCCAGCAGCTTGTCGAGCGGAGGCTACAATGAGCAGTTCTTC
TRBD2	TRBV5-1	TRBJ2-1	-	CASTPLAGGNEQFF	TGCGCCAGCACCCCACTAGCGGGAGGGAATGAGCAGTTCTTC
TRBD1	TRBV7-8	TRBJ2-7	-	CASSFSGGSFYEQYF	TGTGCCAGCAGCTTCTCAGGGGGTTCCTTCTACGAGCAGTACTTC
-	TRBV4-1	TRBJ1-1	-	CASSQGLLGHGEAFF	TGCGCCAGCAGCCAAGGGCTTTTAGGTCACGGAGAAGCTTTCTTT
TRBD1	TRBV28	TRBJ1-4	-	CASRRAYRGNEKLFF	TGTGCCAGCAGAAGGGCTTACAGGGGTAATGAAAAACTGTTTTTT
-	TRBV7-9	TRBJ1-1	many	CASSLINIVRPEAFF	TGTGCCAGCAGCTTAATTAATATAGTGCGCCCTGAAGCTTTCTTT
-	TRBV19	TRBJ2-7	-	CASSLGAAYEQYF	TGTGCCAGTAGTCTCGGGGCCGCCTACGAGCAGTACTTC
TRBD1	TRBV5-1	TRBJ1-1	-	CASSQGTGAVEAFF	TGCGCCAGCAGCCAAGGGACAGGGGCGGTTGAAGCTTTCTTT
-	TRBV7-2	TRBJ2-5	-	CASSFTDSRITQYF	TGTGCCAGCAGCTTTACGGACAGCCGGATAACCCAGTACTTC
TRBD2	TRBV9	TRBJ2-7	-	CASSGTSGSKQYF	TGTGCCAGCAGCGGAACTAGCGGGAGCAAGCAGTACTTC